These T cell receptor beta chains were read from a single sample in a study of neurological immune-mediated disorders. One entry per CDR3 protein, called by TCRdb with MiXCR from the 5' RACE reads. The data contain fewer than 40,000 distinct CDR3 sequences, approximately 4.4% of them seen just once; the ten biggest clones take up 8.5% to 10%. Sequencing was carried out using CD4+ T cells from blood. Receptors originate from a man between 18 and 29 years old in good health. The CDR3 runs from the conserved cysteine through the conserved F or W. The order of the fields is J gene, V gene, CDR3 length, D gene, clone size, CDR3 protein, CDR3 DNA. The D gene is left open where the match is weak. Part of the rows lack a size; the others show once, few, many or a class for expanded clones.

TRBJ2-1,TRBV20-1,17,TRBD2,few,CSARVAGGPFSYNEQFF,TGCAGTGCTAGAGTAGCGGGGGGACCCTTCTCCTACAATGAGCAGTTCTTC
TRBJ1-2,TRBV20-1,15,-,many,CSAPSGTLSNYGYTF,TGCAGTGCCCCTTCGGGGACTTTATCTAACTATGGCTACACCTTC
TRBJ1-5,TRBV4-1,20,-,medium-sized,CASSQDQWMGLRYSNQPQHF,TGCGCCAGCAGCCAAGACCAATGGATGGGACTCAGGTATAGCAATCAGCCCCAGCATTTT
TRBJ1-2,TRBV9,14,TRBD1,many,CASSVDQGARGYTF,TGTGCCAGCAGCGTAGATCAGGGGGCGCGCGGCTACACCTTC
TRBJ1-1,TRBV29-1,14,-,many,CSAALGFPNTEAFF,TGCAGCGCTGCCCTGGGGTTCCCGAACACTGAAGCTTTCTTT
TRBJ1-3,TRBV29-1,14,-,many,CSVGGGGPGNTIYF,TGCAGCGTCGGGGGGGGAGGCCCTGGAAACACCATATATTTT
TRBJ1-1,TRBV10-3,14,-,many,CAITADEGRTEAFF,TGTGCCATCACCGCGGACGAAGGAAGGACTGAAGCTTTCTTT
TRBJ1-1,TRBV20-1,11,-,many,CSAGGLTEAFF,TGCAGTGCTGGAGGGCTCACTGAAGCTTTCTTT
TRBJ2-7,TRBV5-5,12,-,many,CASSGAGEEQYF,TGTGCCAGCAGCGGGGCCGGGGAAGAGCAGTACTTC
TRBJ1-1,TRBV18,14,-,many,CASSPVAGGTEAFF,TGTGCCAGCTCACCGGTCGCGGGGGGCACTGAAGCTTTCTTT
TRBJ2-1,TRBV6-2/TRBV6-3,18,TRBD1,many,CASSHLPTGTSSYNEQFF,TGTGCCAGCAGTCATCTTCCGACAGGGACAAGCTCCTACAATGAGCAGTTCTTC
TRBJ2-2,TRBV4-3,16,-,many,CASSQMGPPNTGELFF,TGCGCCAGCAGCCAAATGGGACCTCCTAACACCGGGGAGCTGTTTTTT
TRBJ1-2,TRBV7-2,12,-,many,CASSLATLSYTF,TGTGCCAGCAGCTTGGCAACCCTTAGCTACACCTTC
TRBJ2-7,TRBV5-1,14,-,many,CASSVDRLIYEQYF,TGCGCCAGCAGCGTAGACCGCCTAATCTACGAGCAGTACTTC
TRBJ1-6,TRBV9,15,-,many,CASSVDPGGNSPLHF,TGTGCCAGCAGCGTAGATCCGGGGGGGAATTCACCCCTCCACTTT
TRBJ1-1,TRBV20-1,15,TRBD1,many,CSARDQTRGDTEAFF,TGCAGTGCTAGAGATCAAACCAGGGGGGACACTGAAGCTTTCTTT
TRBJ2-1,TRBV7-3,15,TRBD2,many,CASSSGLAGYNEQFF,TGTGCCAGCAGCTCGGGACTAGCTGGCTACAATGAGCAGTTCTTC
TRBJ1-2,TRBV6-5,15,-,many,CASSYSTYGRYGYTF,TGTGCCAGCAGTTACTCGACGTACGGCCGTTATGGCTACACCTTC
TRBJ1-1,TRBV5-1,13,-,many,CASSLNSNTEAFF,TGCGCCAGCAGCTTGAATTCGAACACTGAAGCTTTCTTT
TRBJ1-4,TRBV20-1,15,-,many,CSARAPLGRDEKLFF,TGCAGTGCTAGAGCACCCCTGGGGAGGGATGAAAAACTGTTTTTT
TRBJ2-1,TRBV19,13,-,many,CAASSMLANEQFF,TGTGCCGCCAGTAGTATGCTAGCCAATGAGCAGTTCTTC
TRBJ2-5,TRBV4-2,16,-,many,CASSPWEGLGQETQYF,TGTGCCAGCAGCCCCTGGGAAGGGTTGGGACAAGAGACCCAGTACTTC
TRBJ2-2,TRBV29-1,15,-,many,CSVVRGDRYTGELFF,TGCAGCGTTGTTCGAGGGGATAGATACACCGGGGAGCTGTTTTTT
TRBJ1-5,TRBV5-1,15,-,medium-sized,CASSLSGDSNQPQHF,TGCGCCAGCAGCCTCTCGGGCGATAGCAATCAGCCCCAGCATTTT
TRBJ2-3,TRBV5-1,16,TRBD2,many,CASSLSTSGDSDTQYF,TGCGCCAGCAGCTTGTCGACTAGCGGTGATTCAGATACGCAGTATTTT
TRBJ2-5,TRBV7-9,16,TRBD2,many,CASSLLGGGHVETQYF,TGTGCCAGCAGCCTCCTTGGCGGGGGGCACGTAGAGACCCAGTACTTC
TRBJ1-1,TRBV25-1,15,-,many,CASSEYRGTYAEAFF,TGTGCCAGCAGTGAATATAGGGGGACATACGCTGAAGCTTTCTTT
TRBJ2-2,TRBV4-3,12,-,many,CASRTFTGELFF,TGCGCCAGCAGAACTTTCACCGGGGAGCTGTTTTTT
TRBJ1-6,TRBV5-8,19,-,many,CASSPGPAGESSYNSPLHF,TGTGCCAGCAGCCCGGGCCCAGCGGGGGAGAGCTCCTATAATTCACCCCTCCACTTT
TRBJ2-7,TRBV29-1,12,-,many,CSVGGEPYEQYF,TGCAGCGTCGGAGGGGAGCCTTACGAGCAGTACTTC
TRBJ1-5,TRBV10-3,15,-,many,CAISDPRSGGQPQHF,TGTGCCATCAGCGACCCCAGGTCCGGGGGTCAGCCCCAGCATTTT
TRBJ1-2,TRBV25-1,13,TRBD1,many,CASSEGTVYGYTF,TGTGCCAGCAGTGAAGGGACAGTTTATGGCTACACCTTC
TRBJ1-3,TRBV25-1,15,-,many,CASSGNTDSGNTIYF,TGTGCCAGCAGTGGGAACACGGACTCTGGAAACACCATATATTTT
TRBJ2-1,TRBV5-1,14,-,many,CASSLWVGYNEQFF,TGCGCCAGCAGCTTGTGGGTTGGGTACAATGAGCAGTTCTTC
TRBJ2-3,TRBV20-1,15,TRBD2,many,CSASLAGGERDTQYF,TGCAGTGCTAGCCTAGCGGGGGGGGAGAGAGATACGCAGTATTTT
TRBJ1-2,TRBV5-1,15,TRBD1,medium-sized,CASSRGQGWNYGYTF,TGCGCCAGCAGCCGAGGACAGGGTTGGAACTATGGCTACACCTTC
TRBJ1-2,TRBV5-6,11,-,few,CASSLGFGYTF,TGTGCCAGCAGCTTGGGCTTTGGCTACACCTTC
TRBJ2-2,TRBV5-1,15,-,many,CASSLGLTRTGELFF,TGCGCCAGCAGCCTAGGACTCACCCGCACCGGGGAGCTGTTTTTT
TRBJ2-3,TRBV21-1,13,-,-,CARTSGRSDTQYF,TGTGCCAGGACTAGCGGGAGGTCAGATACGCAGTATTTT
TRBJ1-2,TRBV7-2,15,-,many,CASSSTTGFGYGYTF,TGTGCCAGCAGCTCCACTACAGGGTTTGGCTATGGCTACACCTTC
TRBJ2-7,TRBV20-1,15,-,-,CSASHWGAERNEQYF,TGCAGTGCTAGCCATTGGGGGGCTGAGAGGAACGAGCAGTACTTC
TRBJ2-2,TRBV9,16,TRBD2,many,CASSVRLAGDTGELFF,TGTGCCAGCAGCGTGAGACTAGCGGGGGACACCGGGGAGCTGTTTTTT
TRBJ2-1,TRBV7-2,13,-,many,CASSRERHNEQFF,TGTGCCAGCAGCCGAGAACGACACAATGAGCAGTTCTTC
TRBJ1-1,TRBV5-6,14,-,many,CASSSADSNTEAFF,TGTGCCAGCAGCTCGGCGGACAGCAACACTGAAGCTTTCTTT
TRBJ1-2,TRBV6-5,16,-,many,CASSYAQGQANYGYTF,TGTGCCAGCAGTTACGCTCAGGGCCAGGCTAACTATGGCTACACCTTC